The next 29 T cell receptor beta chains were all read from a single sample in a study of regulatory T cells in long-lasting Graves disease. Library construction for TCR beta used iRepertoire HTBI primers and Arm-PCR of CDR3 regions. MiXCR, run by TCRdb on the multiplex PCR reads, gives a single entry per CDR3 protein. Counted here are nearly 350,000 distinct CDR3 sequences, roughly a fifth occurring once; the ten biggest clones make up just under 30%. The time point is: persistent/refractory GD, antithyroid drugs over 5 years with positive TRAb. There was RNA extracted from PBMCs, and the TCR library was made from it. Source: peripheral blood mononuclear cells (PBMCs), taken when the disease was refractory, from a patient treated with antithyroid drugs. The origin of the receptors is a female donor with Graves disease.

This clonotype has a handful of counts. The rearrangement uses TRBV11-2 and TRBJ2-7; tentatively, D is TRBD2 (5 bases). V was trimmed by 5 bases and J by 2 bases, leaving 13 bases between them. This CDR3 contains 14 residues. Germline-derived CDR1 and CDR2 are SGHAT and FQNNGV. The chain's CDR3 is CASSPDYSAYEQYF. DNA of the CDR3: TGTGCCAGCAGCCCCGACTACTCTGCCTACGAGCAGTACTTC.

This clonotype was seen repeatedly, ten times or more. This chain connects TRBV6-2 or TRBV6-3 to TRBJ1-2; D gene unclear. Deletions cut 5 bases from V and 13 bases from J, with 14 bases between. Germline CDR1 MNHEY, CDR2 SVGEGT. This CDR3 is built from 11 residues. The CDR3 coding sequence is TGTGCCAGCAGTCGCCCCCCGAGAAGCACCTTC. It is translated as CASSRPPRSTF.

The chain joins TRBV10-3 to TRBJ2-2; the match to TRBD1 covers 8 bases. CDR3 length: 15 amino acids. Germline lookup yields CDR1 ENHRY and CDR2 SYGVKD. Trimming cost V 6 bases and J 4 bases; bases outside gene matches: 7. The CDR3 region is CAISQDRAGTGELFF. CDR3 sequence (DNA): TGTGCCATCAGCCAGGACAGGGCAGGCACCGGGGAGCTGTTTTTT.

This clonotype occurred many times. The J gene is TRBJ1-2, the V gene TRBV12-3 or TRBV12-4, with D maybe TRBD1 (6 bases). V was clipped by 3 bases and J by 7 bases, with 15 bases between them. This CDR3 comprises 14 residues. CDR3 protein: CASSLNTGLSGYTF. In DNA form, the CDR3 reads TGTGCCAGCAGTTTGAATACAGGGTTAAGTGGCTACACCTTC.

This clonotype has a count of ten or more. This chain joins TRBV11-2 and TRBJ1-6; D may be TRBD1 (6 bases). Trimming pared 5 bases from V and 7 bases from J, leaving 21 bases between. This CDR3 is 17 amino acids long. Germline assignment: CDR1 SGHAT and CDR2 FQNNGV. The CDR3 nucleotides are TGTGCCAGCAGCCCGACTTTCAGGGGCGCTGGGAATTCACCCCTCCACTTT. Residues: CASSPTFRGAGNSPLHF.

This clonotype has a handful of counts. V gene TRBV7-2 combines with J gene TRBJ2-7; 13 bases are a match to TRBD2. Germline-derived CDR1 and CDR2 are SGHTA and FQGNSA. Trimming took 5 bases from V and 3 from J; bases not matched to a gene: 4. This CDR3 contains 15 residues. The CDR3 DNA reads TGTGCCAGCAGCCCAACTAGCGGGAGGGTCTACGAGCAGTACTTC. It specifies CASSPTSGRVYEQYF.

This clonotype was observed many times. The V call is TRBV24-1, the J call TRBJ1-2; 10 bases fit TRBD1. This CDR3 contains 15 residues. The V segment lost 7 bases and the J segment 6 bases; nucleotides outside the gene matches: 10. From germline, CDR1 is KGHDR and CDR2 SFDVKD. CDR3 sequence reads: CATSPGQGYEDGYTF. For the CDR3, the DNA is TGTGCCACCAGCCCGGGACAGGGGTATGAAGATGGCTACACCTTC.

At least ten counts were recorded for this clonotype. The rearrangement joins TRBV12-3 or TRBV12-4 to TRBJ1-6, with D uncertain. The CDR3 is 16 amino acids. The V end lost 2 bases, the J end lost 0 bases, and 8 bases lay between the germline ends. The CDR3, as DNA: TGTGCCAGCAGTTTATGGCAGAACTCCTATAATTCACCCCTCCACTTT. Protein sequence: CASSLWQNSYNSPLHF.

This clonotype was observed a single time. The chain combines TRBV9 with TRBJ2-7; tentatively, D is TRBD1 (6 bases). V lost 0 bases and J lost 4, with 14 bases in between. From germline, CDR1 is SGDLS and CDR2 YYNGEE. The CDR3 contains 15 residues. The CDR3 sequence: CASSVGGGFPYEQYF. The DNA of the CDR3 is TGTGCCAGCAGCGTAGGAGGGGGTTTTCCGTACGAGCAGTACTTC.

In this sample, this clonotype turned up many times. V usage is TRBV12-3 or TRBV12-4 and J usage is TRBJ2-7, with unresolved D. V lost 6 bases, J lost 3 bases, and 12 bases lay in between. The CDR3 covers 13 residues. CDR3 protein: CASSVRRFYEQYF. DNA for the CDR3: TGTGCCAGCAGCGTAAGGAGATTCTACGAGCAGTACTTC.

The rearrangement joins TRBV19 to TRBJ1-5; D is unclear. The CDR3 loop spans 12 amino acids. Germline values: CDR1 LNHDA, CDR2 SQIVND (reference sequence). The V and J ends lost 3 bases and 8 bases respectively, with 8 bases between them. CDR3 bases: TGTGCCAGTAGTATCGGTAGGGAGCCCCAGCATTTT. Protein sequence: CASSIGREPQHF.

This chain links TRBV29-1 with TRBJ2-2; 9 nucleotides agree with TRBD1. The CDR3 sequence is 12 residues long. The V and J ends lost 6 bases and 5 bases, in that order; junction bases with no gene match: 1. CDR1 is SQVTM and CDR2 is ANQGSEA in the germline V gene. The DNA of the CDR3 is TGCAGCGTAGGGACAGGGACCGGGGAGCTGTTTTTT. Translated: CSVGTGTGELFF.

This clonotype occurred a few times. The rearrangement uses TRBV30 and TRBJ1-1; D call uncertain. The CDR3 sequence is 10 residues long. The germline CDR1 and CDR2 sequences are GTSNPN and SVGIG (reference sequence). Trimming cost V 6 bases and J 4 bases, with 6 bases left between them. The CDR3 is CACTSTEAFF. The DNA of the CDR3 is TGTGCCTGTACCTCCACTGAAGCTTTCTTT.

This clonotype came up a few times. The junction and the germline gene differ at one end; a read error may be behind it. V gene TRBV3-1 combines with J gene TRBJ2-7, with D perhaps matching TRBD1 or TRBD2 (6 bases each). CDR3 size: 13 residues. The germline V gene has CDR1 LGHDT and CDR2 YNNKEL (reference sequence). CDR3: CASSQDLGGEVNF. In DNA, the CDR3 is TGTGCCAGCAGCCAAGATCTGGGGGGCGAGGTGAACTTC.

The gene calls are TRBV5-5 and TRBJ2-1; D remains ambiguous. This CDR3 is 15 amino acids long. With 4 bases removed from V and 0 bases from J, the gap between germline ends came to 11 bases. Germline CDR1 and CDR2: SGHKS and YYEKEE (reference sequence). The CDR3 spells CASSGQPGSYNEQFF. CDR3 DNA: TGTGCCAGCAGCGGTCAGCCTGGCTCCTACAATGAGCAGTTCTTC.

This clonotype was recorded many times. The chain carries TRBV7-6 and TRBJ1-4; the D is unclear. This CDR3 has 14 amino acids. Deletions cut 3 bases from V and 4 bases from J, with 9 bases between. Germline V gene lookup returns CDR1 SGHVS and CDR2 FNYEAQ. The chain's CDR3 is CASSLSSFNEKLFF. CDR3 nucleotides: TGTGCCAGCAGCTTGTCTAGCTTTAATGAAAAACTGTTTTTT. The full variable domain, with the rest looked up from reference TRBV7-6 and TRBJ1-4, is GAGVSQSPRYKVTKRGQDVALRCDPISGHVSLYWYRQALGQGPEFLTYFNYEAQQDKSGLPNDRFSAERPEGSISTLTIQRTEQRDSAMYRCASSLSSFNEKLFFGSGTQLSVL.

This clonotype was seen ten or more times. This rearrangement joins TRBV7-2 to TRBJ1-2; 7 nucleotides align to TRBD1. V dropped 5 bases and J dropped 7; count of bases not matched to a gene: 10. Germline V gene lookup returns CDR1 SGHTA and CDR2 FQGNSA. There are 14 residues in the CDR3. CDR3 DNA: TGTGCCAGCAGCGGGCAGACAGGGTACGGTGGCTACACCTTC. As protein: CASSGQTGYGGYTF.

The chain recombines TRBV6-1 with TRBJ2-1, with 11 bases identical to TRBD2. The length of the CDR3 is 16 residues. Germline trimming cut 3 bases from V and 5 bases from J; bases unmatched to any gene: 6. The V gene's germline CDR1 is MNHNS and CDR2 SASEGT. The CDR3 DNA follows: TGTGCCAGCAGTGATATAGCGGGAGGGCCCAACAATGAGCAGTTCTTC. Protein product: CASSDIAGGPNNEQFF.

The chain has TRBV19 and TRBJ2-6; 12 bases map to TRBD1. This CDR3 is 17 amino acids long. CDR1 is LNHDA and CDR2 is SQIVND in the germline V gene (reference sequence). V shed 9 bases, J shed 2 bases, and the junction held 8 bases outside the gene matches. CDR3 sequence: CARTPGQGATGANVLTF. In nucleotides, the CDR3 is TGTGCCAGAACACCGGGACAGGGGGCCACTGGGGCCAACGTCCTGACTTTC.

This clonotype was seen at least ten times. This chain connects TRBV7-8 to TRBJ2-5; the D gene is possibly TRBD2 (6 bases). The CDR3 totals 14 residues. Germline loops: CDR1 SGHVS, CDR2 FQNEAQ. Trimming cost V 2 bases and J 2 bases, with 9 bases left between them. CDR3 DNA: TGTGCCAGCAGCTTAATGGGGAGGCAAGAGACCCAGTACTTC. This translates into CASSLMGRQETQYF.

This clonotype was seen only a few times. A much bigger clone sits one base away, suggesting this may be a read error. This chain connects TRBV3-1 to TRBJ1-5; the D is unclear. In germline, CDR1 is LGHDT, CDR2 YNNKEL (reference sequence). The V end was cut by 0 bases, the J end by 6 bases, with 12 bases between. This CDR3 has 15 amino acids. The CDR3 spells CASSQDEGSRQPQHF. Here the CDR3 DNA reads TGTGCCAGCAGCCAAGACGAAGGATCGCGTCAGCCCCAGCATTTT.

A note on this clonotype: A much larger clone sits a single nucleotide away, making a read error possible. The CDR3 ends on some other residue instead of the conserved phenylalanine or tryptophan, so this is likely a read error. CDR3 sequence reads: CASRPTGIGTEAFL. The CDR3 DNA reads TGTGCCAGCAGACCGACAGGGATTGGAACTGAAGCTTTCCTT. This chain uses TRBV12-3 or TRBV12-4 with TRBJ1-1; 7 bases fit TRBD1. V gave up 6 bases and J gave up 5 bases; unmatched junction bases: 9. The CDR3 contains 14 residues.

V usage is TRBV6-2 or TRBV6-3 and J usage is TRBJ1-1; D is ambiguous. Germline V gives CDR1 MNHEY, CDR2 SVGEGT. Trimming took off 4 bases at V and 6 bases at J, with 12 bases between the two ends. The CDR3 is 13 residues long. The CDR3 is CASSLWSLSEAFF. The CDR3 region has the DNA TGTGCCAGCAGTTTATGGAGTCTTTCTGAAGCTTTCTTT.

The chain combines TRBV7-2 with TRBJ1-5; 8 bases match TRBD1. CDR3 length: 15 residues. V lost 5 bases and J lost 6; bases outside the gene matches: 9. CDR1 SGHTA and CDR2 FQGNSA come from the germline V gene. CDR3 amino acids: CASSLKTGASQPQHF. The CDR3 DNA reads TGTGCCAGCAGCCTAAAGACAGGGGCCAGTCAGCCCCAGCATTTT.

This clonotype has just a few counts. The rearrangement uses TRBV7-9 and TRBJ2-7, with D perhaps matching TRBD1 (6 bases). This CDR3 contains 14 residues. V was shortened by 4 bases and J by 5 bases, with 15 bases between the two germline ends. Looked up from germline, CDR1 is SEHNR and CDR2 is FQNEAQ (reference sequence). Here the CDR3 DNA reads TGTGCCAGCAGCTCTTACACAGGGTTCAACGAGCAGTACTTC. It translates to CASSSYTGFNEQYF. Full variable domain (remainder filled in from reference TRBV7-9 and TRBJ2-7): DTGVSQNPRHKITKRGQNVTFRCDPISEHNRLYWYRQTLGQGPEFLTYFQNEAQLEKSRLLSDRFSAERPKGSFSTLEIQRTEQGDSAMYLCASSSYTGFNEQYFGPGTRLTVT.

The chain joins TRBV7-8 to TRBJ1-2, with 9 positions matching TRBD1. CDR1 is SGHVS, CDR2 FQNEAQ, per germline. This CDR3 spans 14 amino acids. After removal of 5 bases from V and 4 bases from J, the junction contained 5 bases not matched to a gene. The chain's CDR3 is CASSQDRGGYGYTF. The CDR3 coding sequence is TGTGCCAGCAGCCAGGACAGGGGAGGCTATGGCTACACCTTC.

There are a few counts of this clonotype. CDR3 in DNA: TGTGCCAGCAGCCCACCGCTGGGTCGTGGGGGAGAAGGTGAAAAACTGTTTTTT. The encoded protein is CASSPPLGRGGEGEKLFF. The chain has TRBV7-9 and TRBJ1-4; possibly TRBD1 for D (5 bases). This CDR3 is built from 18 residues. CDR1 and CDR2 from the germline V gene are SEHNR and FQNEAQ (reference sequence). Trimming took off 5 bases at V and 7 bases at J, with 26 bases between the two ends.

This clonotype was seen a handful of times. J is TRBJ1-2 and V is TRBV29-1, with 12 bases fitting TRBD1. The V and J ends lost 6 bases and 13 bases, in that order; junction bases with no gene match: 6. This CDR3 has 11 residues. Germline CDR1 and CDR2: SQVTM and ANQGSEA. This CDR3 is CSVGTGGAGTF. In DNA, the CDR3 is TGCAGCGTAGGGACAGGGGGCGCGGGCACCTTC.

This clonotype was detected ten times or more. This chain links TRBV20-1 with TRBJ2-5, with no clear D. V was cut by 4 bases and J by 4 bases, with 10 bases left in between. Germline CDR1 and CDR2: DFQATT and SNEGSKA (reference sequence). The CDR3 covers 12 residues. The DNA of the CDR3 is TGCAGTGCTAAGAGGACCGGAGAGACCCAGTACTTC. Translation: CSAKRTGETQYF.